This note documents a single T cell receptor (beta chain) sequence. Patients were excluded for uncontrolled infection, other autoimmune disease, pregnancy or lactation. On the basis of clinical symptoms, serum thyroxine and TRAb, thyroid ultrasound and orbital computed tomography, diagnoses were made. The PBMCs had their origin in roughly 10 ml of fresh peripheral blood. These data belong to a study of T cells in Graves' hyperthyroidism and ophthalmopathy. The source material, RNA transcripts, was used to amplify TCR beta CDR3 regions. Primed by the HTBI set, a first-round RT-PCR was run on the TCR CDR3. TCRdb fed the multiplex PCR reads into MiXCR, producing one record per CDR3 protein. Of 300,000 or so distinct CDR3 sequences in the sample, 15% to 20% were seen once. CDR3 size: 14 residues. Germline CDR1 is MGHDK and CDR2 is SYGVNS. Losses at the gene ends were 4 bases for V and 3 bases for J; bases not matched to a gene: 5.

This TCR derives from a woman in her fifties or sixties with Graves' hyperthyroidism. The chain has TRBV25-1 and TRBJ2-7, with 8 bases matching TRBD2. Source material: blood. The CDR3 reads CASSGGREGYEQYF. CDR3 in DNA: TGTGCCAGCAGTGGTGGACGGGAGGGCTACGAGCAGTACTTC.